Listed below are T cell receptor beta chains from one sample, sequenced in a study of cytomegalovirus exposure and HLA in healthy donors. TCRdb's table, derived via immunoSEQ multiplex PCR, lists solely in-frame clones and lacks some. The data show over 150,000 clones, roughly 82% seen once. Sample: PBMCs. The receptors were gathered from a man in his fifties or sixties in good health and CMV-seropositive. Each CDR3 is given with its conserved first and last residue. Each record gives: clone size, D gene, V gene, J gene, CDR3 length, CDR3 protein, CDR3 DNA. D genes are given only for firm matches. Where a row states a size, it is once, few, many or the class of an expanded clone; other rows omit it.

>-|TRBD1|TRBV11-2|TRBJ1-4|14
CASSSRQGARKLFF
TGTGCCAGCAGCTCTCGACAGGGGGCAAGGAAACTGTTTTTT
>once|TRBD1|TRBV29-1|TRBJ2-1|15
CSVADRVSSYNEQFF
TGCAGCGTCGCGGACAGGGTAAGCTCCTACAATGAGCAGTTCTTC
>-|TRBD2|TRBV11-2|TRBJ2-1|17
CASSLDGLAGYYNEQFF
TGTGCCAGCAGCTTAGACGGCCTAGCGGGATACTACAATGAGCAGTTCTTC
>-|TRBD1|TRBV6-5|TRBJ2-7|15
CASSYSGTDPYEQYF
TGTGCCAGCAGTTACTCCGGGACAGACCCCTACGAGCAGTACTTC
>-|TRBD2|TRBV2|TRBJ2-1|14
CASFPERGGGEQFF
TGTGCCAGCTTCCCTGAGCGGGGCGGCGGTGAGCAGTTCTTC
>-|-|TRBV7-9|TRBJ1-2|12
CASSQDSYGYTF
TGTGCCAGCAGTCAAGACAGCTATGGCTACACCTTC
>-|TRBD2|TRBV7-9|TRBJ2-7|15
CASSPWTSGFYEQYF
TGTGCCAGCAGCCCATGGACTAGCGGGTTCTACGAGCAGTACTTC
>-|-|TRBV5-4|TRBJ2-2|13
CASSSERTGELFF
TGTGCCAGCAGCTCTGAGCGCACCGGGGAGCTGTTTTTT
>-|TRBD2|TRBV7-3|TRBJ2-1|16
CASSLTSASGNNEQFF
TGTGCCAGCAGCTTAACGTCGGCTAGCGGGAACAATGAGCAGTTCTTC
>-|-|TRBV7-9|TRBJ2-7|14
CASSLVTEIDEQYF
TGTGCCAGCAGCTTAGTTACAGAGATCGACGAGCAGTACTTC
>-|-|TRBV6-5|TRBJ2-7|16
CASSYSMGARSYEQYF
TGTGCCAGCAGTTACTCGATGGGGGCAAGGTCCTACGAGCAGTACTTC
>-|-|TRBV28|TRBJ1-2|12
CASSLSGRGYTF
TGTGCCAGCAGTTTGAGCGGTCGAGGCTACACCTTC
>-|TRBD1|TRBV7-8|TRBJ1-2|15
CASSLAGQGVHGYTF
TGTGCCAGCAGCTTAGCGGGCCAGGGGGTTCATGGCTACACCTTC
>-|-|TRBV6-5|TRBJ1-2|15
CATNPVFNANYGYTF
TGTGCTACCAATCCAGTTTTCAACGCTAACTATGGCTACACCTTC
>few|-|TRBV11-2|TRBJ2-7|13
CASSYDSSYEQYF
TGTGCCAGCAGCTATGACAGCTCCTACGAGCAGTACTTC
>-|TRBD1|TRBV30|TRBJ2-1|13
CAKKGTGYNEQFF
TGTGCCAAAAAAGGGACAGGGTACAATGAGCAGTTCTTC
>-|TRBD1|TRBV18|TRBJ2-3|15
CASSPQQGGTDTQYF
TGTGCCAGCTCACCCCAACAGGGGGGCACAGATACGCAGTATTTT
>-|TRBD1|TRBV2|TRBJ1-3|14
CARTGEGAGNTIYF
TGTGCCAGGACAGGGGAAGGAGCTGGAAACACCATATATTTT
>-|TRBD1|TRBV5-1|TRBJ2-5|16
CASSFRPRDRGETQYF
TGCGCCAGCAGCTTCCGCCCACGGGACAGGGGTGAGACCCAGTACTTC
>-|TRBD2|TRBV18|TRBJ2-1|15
CASLEASGPNNEQFF
TGTGCCAGCCTCGAGGCTAGCGGGCCGAACAATGAGCAGTTCTTC
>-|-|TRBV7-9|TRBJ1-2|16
CASSLVRPSSNYGYTF
TGTGCCAGCAGCTTAGTGAGGCCGTCTAGTAACTATGGCTACACCTTC
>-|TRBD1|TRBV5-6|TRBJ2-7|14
CASSTGQGTYEQYF
TGTGCCAGCAGCACAGGACAGGGCACGTACGAGCAGTACTTC
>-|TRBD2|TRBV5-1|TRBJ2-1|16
CASSFWGGELYNEQFF
TGCGCCAGCAGCTTTTGGGGGGGTGAGTTGTACAATGAGCAGTTCTTC
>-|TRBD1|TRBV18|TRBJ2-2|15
CASSQTGVASGELFF
TGTGCCAGCTCACAGACAGGGGTCGCCTCCGGGGAGCTGTTTTTT
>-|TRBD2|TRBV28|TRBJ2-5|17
CASSLSILAGVVETQYF
TGTGCCAGCAGTTTATCCATTCTAGCGGGAGTCGTAGAGACCCAGTACTTC
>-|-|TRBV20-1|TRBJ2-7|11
CSASRAYEQYF
TGCAGTGCTAGCCGGGCCTACGAGCAGTACTTC
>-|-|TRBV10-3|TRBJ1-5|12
CAISRDNQPQHF
TGTGCCATCAGCAGGGACAATCAGCCCCAGCATTTT
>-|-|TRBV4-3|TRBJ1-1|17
CASSQYVGGARDTEAFF
TGCGCCAGCAGCCAGTACGTTGGGGGGGCAAGGGACACTGAAGCTTTCTTT
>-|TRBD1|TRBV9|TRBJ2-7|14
CASSSRDRGYEQYF
TGTGCCAGCAGCTCCCGGGACAGGGGCTACGAGCAGTACTTC
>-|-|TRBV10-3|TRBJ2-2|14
CAIRPGTNTGELFF
TGTGCCATCAGGCCAGGGACGAACACCGGGGAGCTGTTTTTT
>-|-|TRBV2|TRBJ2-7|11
CASTRAYEQYF
TGTGCCAGCACGAGGGCCTACGAGCAGTACTTC
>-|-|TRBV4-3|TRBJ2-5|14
CASSQDTGKETQYF
TGCGCCAGCAGCCAAGATACAGGGAAGGAGACCCAGTACTTC
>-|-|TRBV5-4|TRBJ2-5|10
CASGKETQYF
TGTGCCAGCGGCAAAGAGACCCAGTACTTC
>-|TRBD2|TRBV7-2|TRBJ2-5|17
CASSLAVAGGGQETQYF
TGTGCCAGCAGCTTAGCAGTCGCGGGAGGAGGGCAAGAGACCCAGTACTTC
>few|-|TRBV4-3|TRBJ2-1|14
CASSQEGPYNEQFF
TGCGCCAGCAGCCAAGAGGGGCCGTACAATGAGCAGTTCTTC
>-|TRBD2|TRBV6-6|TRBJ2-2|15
CASSRTSVNTGELFF
TGTGCCAGCAGTCGAACTAGCGTAAACACCGGGGAGCTGTTTTTT
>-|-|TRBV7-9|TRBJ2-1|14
CASSLGTGFGEQFF
TGTGCCAGCAGCTTAGGAACGGGGTTTGGTGAGCAGTTCTTC